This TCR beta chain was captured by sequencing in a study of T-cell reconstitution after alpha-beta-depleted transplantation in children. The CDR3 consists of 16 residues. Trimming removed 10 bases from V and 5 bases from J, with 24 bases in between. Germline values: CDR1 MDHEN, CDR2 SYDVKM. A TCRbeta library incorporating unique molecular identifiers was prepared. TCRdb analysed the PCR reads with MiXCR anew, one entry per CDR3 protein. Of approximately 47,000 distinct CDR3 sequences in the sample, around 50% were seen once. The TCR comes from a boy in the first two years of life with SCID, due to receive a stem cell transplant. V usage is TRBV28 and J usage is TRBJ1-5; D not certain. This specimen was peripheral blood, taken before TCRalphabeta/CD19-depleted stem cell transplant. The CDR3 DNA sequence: TGTGCCATCGGCCCCGGGGTCGGCCGGAAGGATCAGCCCCAGCATTTT. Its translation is CAIGPGVGRKDQPQHF. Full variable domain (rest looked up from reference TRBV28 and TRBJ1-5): DVKVTQSSRYLVKRTGEKVFLECVQDMDHENMFWYRQDPGLGLRLIYFSYDVKMKEKGDIPEGYSVSREKKERFSLILESASTNQTSMYLCAIGPGVGRKDQPQHFGDGTRLSIL.